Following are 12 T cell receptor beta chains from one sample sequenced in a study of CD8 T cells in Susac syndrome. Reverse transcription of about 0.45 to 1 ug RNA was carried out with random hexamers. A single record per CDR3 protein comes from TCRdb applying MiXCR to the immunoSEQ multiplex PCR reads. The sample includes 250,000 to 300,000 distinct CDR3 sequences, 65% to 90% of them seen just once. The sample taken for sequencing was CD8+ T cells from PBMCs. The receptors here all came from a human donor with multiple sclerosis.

CDR3 nucleotides: TGTGCCAGCAGACTAGCATTCGAGCAGTTCTTC. Amino acid sequence: CASRLAFEQFF. The gene calls are TRBV6-2 or TRBV6-3 and TRBJ2-1; D possibly corresponds to TRBD2 (6 bases). V lost 6 bases and J lost 10, with 10 bases in between. CDR3 length: 11 amino acids. Germline-derived CDR1 and CDR2 are MNHEY and SVGEGT.

The chain's CDR3 is CASGFSQGALGAFF. CDR3 nucleotide sequence: TGTGCTAGTGGTTTCTCACAGGGGGCATTGGGGGCTTTCTTT. This sequence joins TRBV12-5 and TRBJ1-1; 9 bases map to TRBD1. CDR3 size: 14 residues. With 3 bases clipped from V and 11 bases from J, the junction kept 10 bases outside the gene matches. Germline assignment: CDR1 LGHNT and CDR2 FRNRAP.

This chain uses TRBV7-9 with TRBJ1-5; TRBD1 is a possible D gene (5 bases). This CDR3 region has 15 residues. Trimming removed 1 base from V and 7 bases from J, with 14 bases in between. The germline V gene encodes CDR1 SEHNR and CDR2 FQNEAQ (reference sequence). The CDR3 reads CASSLGGAPNQPQHF. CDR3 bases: TGTGCCAGCAGCTTAGGAGGGGCGCCCAACCAGCCCCAGCATTTT. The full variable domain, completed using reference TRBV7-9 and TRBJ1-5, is DTGVSQNPRHKITKRGQNVTFRCDPISEHNRLYWYRQTLGQGPEFLTYFQNEAQLEKSRLLSDRFSAERPKGSFSTLEIQRTEQGDSAMYLCASSLGGAPNQPQHFGDGTRLSIL.

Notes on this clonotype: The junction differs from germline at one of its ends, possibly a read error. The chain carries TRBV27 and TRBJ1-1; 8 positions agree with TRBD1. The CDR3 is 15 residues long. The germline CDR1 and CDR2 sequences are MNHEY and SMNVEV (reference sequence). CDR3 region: CASSSSTGVNAEAFF. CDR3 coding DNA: TGTGCCAGCAGTTCCTCGACAGGGGTGAACGCTGAAGCTTTCTTT.

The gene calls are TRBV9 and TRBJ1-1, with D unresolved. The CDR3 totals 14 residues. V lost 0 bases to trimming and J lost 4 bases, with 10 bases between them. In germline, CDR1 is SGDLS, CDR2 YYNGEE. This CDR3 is CASSVVGDGTEAFF. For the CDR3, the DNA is TGTGCCAGCAGCGTAGTTGGGGATGGCACTGAAGCTTTCTTT. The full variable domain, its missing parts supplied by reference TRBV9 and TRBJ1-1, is DSGVTQTPKHLITATGQRVTLRCSPRSGDLSVYWYQQSLDQGLQFLIQYYNGEERAKGNILERFSAQQFPDLHSELNLSSLELGDSALYFCASSVVGDGTEAFFGQGTRLTVV.

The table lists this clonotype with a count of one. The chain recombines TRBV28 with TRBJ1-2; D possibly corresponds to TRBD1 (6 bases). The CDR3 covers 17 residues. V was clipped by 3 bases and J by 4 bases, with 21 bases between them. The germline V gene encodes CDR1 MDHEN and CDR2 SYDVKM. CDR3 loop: CASSFVVRDKVFYGYTF. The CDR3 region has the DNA TGTGCCAGCAGTTTCGTTGTCCGGGACAAAGTTTTCTATGGCTACACCTTC.

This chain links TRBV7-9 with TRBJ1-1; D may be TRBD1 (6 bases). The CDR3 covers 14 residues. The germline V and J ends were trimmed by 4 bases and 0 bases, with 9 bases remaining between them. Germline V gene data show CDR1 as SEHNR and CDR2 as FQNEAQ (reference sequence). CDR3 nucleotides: TGTGCCAGCAGCTCGACAGGAATGAACACTGAAGCTTTCTTT. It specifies CASSSTGMNTEAFF.

The CDR3 nucleotides are TGTGCCAGCAGCTTAGGGGATACGAGCGAGCAGTACTTC. Residues: CASSLGDTSEQYF. The chain combines TRBV5-6 with TRBJ2-7, with D maybe TRBD1 (5 bases). The V and J ends lost 2 bases and 6 bases respectively, with 12 bases between them. Germline loops: CDR1 SGHDT, CDR2 YYEEEE. The CDR3 totals 13 residues.

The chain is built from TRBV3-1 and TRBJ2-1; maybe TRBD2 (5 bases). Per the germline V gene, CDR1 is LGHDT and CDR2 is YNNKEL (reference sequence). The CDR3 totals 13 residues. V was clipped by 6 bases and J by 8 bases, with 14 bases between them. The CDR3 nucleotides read TGTGCCAGCAGGGCGGAGTGGCGGGATGAGCAGTTCTTC. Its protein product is CASRAEWRDEQFF.

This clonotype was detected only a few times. CDR3 residues: CSGTGTSATGELFF. In nucleotides, the CDR3 is TGCAGCGGTACCGGGACTAGTGCCACCGGGGAGCTGTTTTTT. The chain is built from TRBV29-1 and TRBJ2-2; 8 bases are a match to TRBD2. Germline assignment: CDR1 SQVTM and CDR2 ANQGSEA. The CDR3 totals 14 residues. V shed 7 bases, J shed 4 bases, and the junction held 8 bases outside the gene matches.

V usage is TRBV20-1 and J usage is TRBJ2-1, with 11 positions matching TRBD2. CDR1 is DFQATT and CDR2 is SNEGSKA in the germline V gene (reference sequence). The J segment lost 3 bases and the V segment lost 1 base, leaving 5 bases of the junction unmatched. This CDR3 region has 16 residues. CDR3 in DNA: TGCAGTGCTAGAGGGGGACTAGCGGTTTACTACAATGAGCAGTTCTTC. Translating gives CSARGGLAVYYNEQFF.

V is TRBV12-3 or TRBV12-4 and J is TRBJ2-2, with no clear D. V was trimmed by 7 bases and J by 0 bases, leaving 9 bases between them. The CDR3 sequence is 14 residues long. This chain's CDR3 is CASTPDTNTGELFF. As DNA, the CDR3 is TGTGCCAGCACCCCAGATACGAACACCGGGGAGCTGTTTTTT.